This record covers a single T cell receptor beta chain. No antigen is known for it. This sample was taken from a study of CD8+ T cells in alopecia areata. Study overall: A 6-month period off drug followed tofacitinib, which lasted 6 to 18 months.

Specified treatment: oral pan-JAK inhibitor, 5-10 mg twice daily. Peripheral blood samples and lesional scalp punch biopsies were obtained from alopecia areata patients. Overall study results and limits: It was less clear whether patients shared TCRs than it was in mice, possibly because of HLA. Clonality in lesional scalp, especially alopecia totalis/universalis, exceeded that of normal scalp.

Germline-derived CDR1 and CDR2 are SQVTM and ANQGSEA. The CDR3 length is 13 residues. V was shortened by 6 bases and J by 6 bases, with 16 bases between the two germline ends. Investigators isolated RNA and reverse transcribed it into cDNA to act as the sequencing template. The method was immunoSEQ multiplex PCR; TCRdb's version includes in-frame clones alone and lacks a portion of them. The data contain 200,000 to 250,000 clones, 64% of them seen just once; the ten biggest clones take up more than 3.5%. The sequence was collected from a human donor with alopecia areata. The sample was CD4+ T cells sorted from blood, taken at week 4, from a patient treated with tofacitinib. The chain employs TRBV29-1 and TRBJ2-3, with D possibly being TRBD1 or TRBD2 (5 bases each). In nucleotides, the CDR3 is TGCAGCGTCGGGACGACGAACGGTGATACGCAGTATTTT. It encodes CSVGTTNGDTQYF.